This T cell receptor beta chain was captured by sequencing in a study of beta chain features in type 1 diabetes. Overall study findings and caveats: The similarity of naive, central memory and Treg TCRB repertoires appeared greater among patients than among healthy donors.

A note on this clone: Its antigen is currently unknown.

Every isolated RNA sample was fully reverse transcribed, so sequencing captured expressed TCRB transcripts. The repertoire was sequenced with immunoSEQ multiplex PCR; TCRdb's copy has only in-frame clones and lacks some. The sample yields 150,000 to 160,000 clones, around 10% seen once. The sample comprised central memory CD4+ T cells from blood. This receptor was obtained from a man between 18 and 29 years old in good health.

The CDR3 nucleotides are TGTGCCAGCAGTTTTAAGGCCAACGTCCTGACTTTC. Translation: CASSFKANVLTF. The chain links TRBV28 to TRBJ2-6; D gene uncertain. Trimming removed 3 bases at V and 6 bases at J, with 3 bases between. The germline gives CDR1 MDHEN, CDR2 SYDVKM. CDR3 size: 12 residues. Filled out from reference TRBV28 and TRBJ2-6, the complete variable domain reads DVKVTQSSRYLVKRTGEKVFLECVQDMDHENMFWYRQDPGLGLRLIYFSYDVKMKEKGDIPEGYSVSREKKERFSLILESASTNQTSMYLCASSFKANVLTFGAGSRLTVL.